Presented here are 27 T cell receptor beta chains from one specimen sequenced in a study of blood T cell repertoires in COVID-19. Here immunoSEQ multiplex PCR was the method, and the copy in TCRdb shows in-frame clones only, minus some. Of a few hundred thousand clones listed, approximately 83% are singletons. Material for sequencing was PBMCs or T cells enriched from blood (not recorded which). These receptor sequences come from a woman in her thirties or forties with acute COVID-19.

This chain links TRBV7-3 with TRBJ2-1; a possible D gene is TRBD2 (6 bases). The CDR3 runs 15 residues. Trimming removed 4 bases at V and 6 bases at J, with 16 bases between. Germline lookup yields CDR1 SGHTA and CDR2 FQGTGA. This CDR3 is CASSSGPGGRNEQFF. CDR3 in DNA: TGTGCCAGCAGCTCGGGACCCGGGGGACGCAATGAGCAGTTCTTC.

This clone was recorded only once. The rearrangement joins TRBV18 to TRBJ1-2; a possible D gene is TRBD1 (5 bases). The CDR3 loop spans 15 amino acids. The V and J ends lost 5 bases and 0 bases respectively, with 13 bases between them. CDR1 and CDR2 from the germline V gene are KGHSH and LQKENI. The CDR3: CASSLDSPTNYGYTF. CDR3 DNA: TGTGCCAGCTCATTAGACAGTCCCACTAACTATGGCTACACCTTC.

This chain joins TRBV5-4 and TRBJ1-6; TRBD1 aligns across 9 bases. The length of the CDR3 is 16 residues. Germline V CDR1 and CDR2: SGHNT, YYREEE (reference sequence). V trimming: 4 bases; J trimming: 5 bases; junction bases outside the gene matches: 7. CDR3 DNA sequence: TGTGCCAGCAGCAAAACTGGGACAGGGAATAATTCACCCCTCCACTTT. It codes for CASSKTGTGNNSPLHF. The full variable domain, with the rest looked up from reference TRBV5-4 and TRBJ1-6, is ETGVTQSPTHLIKTRGQQVTLRCSSQSGHNTVSWYQQALGQGPQFIFQYYREEENGRGNFPPRFSGLQFPNYSSELNVNALELDDSALYLCASSKTGTGNNSPLHFGNGTRLTVT.

In DNA form, the CDR3 reads TGTGCCAGCCAAGACAAAGCGGGGAGCGTCACCGGGGAGCTGTTTTTT. Encoded protein: CASQDKAGSVTGELFF. The chain recombines TRBV3-1 (or the pseudogene TRBV3-2) with TRBJ2-2; 7 bases are shared with TRBD2. The CDR3 is 16 amino acids. Germline CDR1 LGHDT, CDR2 YNNKEL (reference sequence). The V and J ends lost 8 bases and 4 bases, in that order; junction bases with no gene match: 13.

The chain joins TRBV19 to TRBJ2-7; the match to TRBD2 covers 8 bases. Per the germline V gene, CDR1 is LNHDA and CDR2 is SQIVND (reference sequence). The V gene end was trimmed by 1 base and the J gene end by 2 bases; junction bases not matched to a gene: 10. The CDR3 totals 17 residues. The CDR3 bases are TGTGCCAGTAGTATAGTCGAAAGCGGGGGCGATACCTACGAGCAGTACTTC. Protein product: CASSIVESGGDTYEQYF.

The genes are TRBV5-5 and TRBJ1-1, with TRBD1 identical over 9 bases. The V gene end was trimmed by 3 bases and the J gene end by 5 bases; junction bases not matched to a gene: 2. The CDR3 has 13 amino acids. The germline gives CDR1 SGHKS, CDR2 YYEKEE (reference sequence). The CDR3 DNA reads TGTGCCAGCAGCTGGGGGACAGGGACTGAAGCTTTCTTT. As protein: CASSWGTGTEAFF.

The chain has TRBV6-5 and TRBJ1-6; D is uncertain. Germline loops: CDR1 MNHEY, CDR2 SVGAGI. The ends were cut back, 4 bases at V and 9 bases at J, with 10 bases in the middle. The CDR3 length is 13 residues. Written as DNA, the CDR3 is TGTGCCAGCAGTTCCGGACTATCTTCACCCCTCCACTTT. Translating it yields CASSSGLSSPLHF.

The chain combines TRBV6-6 with TRBJ1-5, with no clear D. Germline CDR1 MNHNY, CDR2 SVGAGI (reference sequence). This CDR3 region has 16 residues. V dropped 2 bases and J dropped 0 bases, with 11 bases sitting between them. The CDR3: CASSYVVGGSNQPQHF. DNA of the CDR3: TGTGCCAGCAGTTACGTCGTCGGTGGTAGCAATCAGCCCCAGCATTTT.

This chain links TRBV3-1 (or the pseudogene TRBV3-2) with TRBJ2-7; no clear D gene. Trimming stripped 1 base from V and 6 bases from J, with 10 bases between. This CDR3 is built from 13 residues. Germline CDR1 LGHDT, CDR2 YNNKEL (reference sequence). The CDR3 reads CASSQAVSGEQYF. CDR3 DNA sequence: TGTGCCAGCAGCCAAGCGGTCTCCGGCGAGCAGTACTTC.

V usage is TRBV7-2 and J usage is TRBJ2-3, with 7 bases fitting TRBD2. The trim removed 5 bases at V and 9 bases at J, leaving 17 bases unmatched. This CDR3 comprises 16 residues. The germline V gene has CDR1 SGHTA and CDR2 FQGNSA. The CDR3 region has the DNA TGTGCCAGCAGCGAGCGGTTTATAGGCGGGGGAAGCACGCAGTATTTT. Amino acid sequence: CASSERFIGGGSTQYF.

The chain couples TRBV3-1 (or the pseudogene TRBV3-2) to TRBJ2-5; D is possibly TRBD2 (5 bases). The ends were cut back, 4 bases at V and 5 bases at J, with 20 bases in the middle. This CDR3 spans 16 amino acids. The germline V gene has CDR1 LGHDT and CDR2 YNNKEL (reference sequence). The CDR3 sequence is CASSPDLGSRVETQYF. The CDR3 region has the DNA TGTGCCAGCAGCCCCGACCTGGGGTCGCGGGTCGAGACCCAGTACTTC.

CDR3 in amino acids: CASSLKRRDATNEKLFF. CDR3 nucleotide sequence: TGTGCCAGCAGCTTGAAGAGGAGGGACGCAACTAATGAAAAACTGTTTTTT. The chain uses TRBV5-6 and TRBJ1-4; possible D gene TRBD1, 5 bases. Germline V gene data show CDR1 as SGHDT and CDR2 as YYEEEE. Trimming stripped 1 base from V and 0 bases from J, with 13 bases between. The CDR3 has 17 amino acids. The full variable domain, with the rest looked up from reference TRBV5-6 and TRBJ1-4, is DAGVTQSPTHLIKTRGQQVTLRCSPKSGHDTVSWYQQALGQGPQFIFQYYEEEERQRGNFPDRFSGHQFPNYSSELNVNALLLGDSALYLCASSLKRRDATNEKLFFGSGTQLSVL.

The chain is built from TRBV6-5 and TRBJ2-2; tentative D call: TRBD1 (5 bases). The CDR3 covers 13 residues. CDR1 MNHEY and CDR2 SVGAGI come from the germline V gene. V was clipped by 10 bases and J by 5 bases, with 14 bases between them. The CDR3 here is CATPSRETGELFF. The CDR3 DNA reads as TGTGCCACCCCCAGCAGGGAAACCGGGGAGCTGTTTTTT.

The chain is built from TRBV11-3 and TRBJ2-3; the D gene is possibly TRBD2 (7 bases). Trimming left V 3 bases short and J 1 base short, with 11 bases between. This CDR3 is built from 15 residues. Germline V gene lookup returns CDR1 SGHNT and CDR2 YENEEA. The chain's CDR3 is CASSLEGGGTDTQYF. As DNA, the CDR3 is TGTGCCAGCAGCTTGGAAGGGGGGGGCACAGATACGCAGTATTTT.

The V call is TRBV18, the J call TRBJ1-1; 7 nucleotides agree with TRBD1. Trimming cost V 1 base and J 0 bases; bases outside gene matches: 5. This CDR3 is 16 amino acids long. Per germline, CDR1 KGHSH and CDR2 LQKENI. This CDR3 reads CASSPQGASMNTEAFF. CDR3 DNA sequence: TGTGCCAGCTCACCACAGGGGGCGAGTATGAACACTGAAGCTTTCTTT. Combining the CDR3 with reference TRBV18 and TRBJ1-1 gives the whole variable domain NAGVMQNPRHLVRRRGQEARLRCSPMKGHSHVYWYRQLPEEGLKFMVYLQKENIIDESGMPKERFSAEFPKEGPSILRIQQVVRGDSAAYFCASSPQGASMNTEAFFGQGTRLTVV.

This clone was counted a single time. The gene calls are TRBV6-5 and TRBJ2-1; TRBD2 aligns across 8 bases. The CDR3 contains 11 residues. Looked up from germline, CDR1 is MNHEY and CDR2 is SVGAGI. Losses at the gene ends were 7 bases for V and 11 bases for J; bases not matched to a gene: 4. The CDR3 here is CASTIAGQQFF. CDR3 nucleotide sequence: TGTGCCAGCACCATAGCGGGGCAGCAGTTCTTC.

V is TRBV9 and J is TRBJ1-5; TRBD1 matches 8 bases. With 4 bases clipped from V and 2 bases from J, the junction kept 5 bases outside the gene matches. CDR3 length equals 15 residues. Germline V CDR1 and CDR2: SGDLS, YYNGEE. CDR3 DNA: TGTGCCAGCAGCCCTAGGGGACAGGGCAATCAGCCCCAGCATTTT. Translating gives CASSPRGQGNQPQHF.

The gene calls are TRBV5-3 and TRBJ1-6, with D maybe TRBD1 (6 bases). TRBV5-3 is an open reading frame whose function is uncertain. The CDR3 runs to 15 residues. V lost 0 bases and J lost 10, with 14 bases in between. The CDR3 DNA reads as TGTGCCAGAAGCTTGGAAGGACAGAGATACTCACCCCTCCACTTT. It codes for CARSLEGQRYSPLHF.

This clone was observed a few times. The rearrangement uses TRBV19 and TRBJ2-7; TRBD1 matches at 8 bases. CDR1 and CDR2 (germline): LNHDA, SQIVND (reference sequence). The CDR3 has 13 residues. V was pared by 7 bases and J by 1 base, with 3 bases of the junction left unmatched. This chain's CDR3 is CASTGQDSYEQYF. In DNA, the CDR3 is TGTGCCAGTACGGGACAGGATTCCTACGAGCAGTACTTC.

The chain uses TRBV18 and TRBJ2-7, with 9 bases that match TRBD2. This CDR3 is 16 amino acids long. V was pared by 3 bases and J by 6 bases, with 12 bases of the junction left unmatched. Germline assignment: CDR1 KGHSH and CDR2 LQKENI. The DNA of the CDR3 is TGTGCCAGCTCACCCGCGGGACTAGCAGGTGCTTTCGAGCAGTACTTC. It is translated as CASSPAGLAGAFEQYF. Full variable domain (outside the CDR3, taken from reference TRBV18 and TRBJ2-7): NAGVMQNPRHLVRRRGQEARLRCSPMKGHSHVYWYRQLPEEGLKFMVYLQKENIIDESGMPKERFSAEFPKEGPSILRIQQVVRGDSAAYFCASSPAGLAGAFEQYFGPGTRLTVT.

V is TRBV24-1 and J is TRBJ2-1; D is possibly TRBD1 (6 bases). Germline V gene data show CDR1 as KGHDR and CDR2 as SFDVKD. The V end was cut by 4 bases, the J end by 4 bases, with 10 bases between. The CDR3 is made up of 14 amino acids. In DNA form, the CDR3 reads TGTGCCACCAGTGAACCAGGACAGTACAATGAGCAGTTCTTC. It translates to CATSEPGQYNEQFF.

The CDR3 protein is CASSQRVWASYEQYF. The DNA of the CDR3 is TGCGCCAGCAGCCAAAGAGTATGGGCATCCTACGAGCAGTACTTC. J is TRBJ2-7 and V is TRBV4-3; no clear D gene. Germline CDR1 is LGHNA and CDR2 is YSLEER. V was clipped by 2 bases and J by 1 base, with 12 bases between them. The CDR3 has 15 amino acids.

The chain is built from TRBV18 and TRBJ2-7; no clear D gene. V shed 4 bases and J shed 1 base, with 17 bases lying between them. Germline V gives CDR1 KGHSH, CDR2 LQKENI. The CDR3 extends over 16 amino acids. The CDR3 bases are TGTGCCAGCTCACTAGATAGTATCCTTAGATCCTACGAGCAGTACTTC. Translated, it gives CASSLDSILRSYEQYF. The whole variable domain, remainder taken from reference TRBV18 and TRBJ2-7, is NAGVMQNPRHLVRRRGQEARLRCSPMKGHSHVYWYRQLPEEGLKFMVYLQKENIIDESGMPKERFSAEFPKEGPSILRIQQVVRGDSAAYFCASSLDSILRSYEQYFGPGTRLTVT.

V gene TRBV4-2 combines with J gene TRBJ2-3; a possible D gene is TRBD1 (5 bases). This CDR3 region has 14 residues. V dropped 1 base and J dropped 2 bases, with 7 bases sitting between them. CDR1 is LGHNA, CDR2 YNFKEQ, per germline. In nucleotides, the CDR3 is TGTGCCAGCAGCCAAGGACAGTTCACAGATACGCAGTATTTT. Translation gives CASSQGQFTDTQYF.

The table lists this clone with a count of one. The chain couples TRBV2 to TRBJ1-2; 7 bases align to TRBD1. CDR1 and CDR2 from the germline V gene are SNHLY and FYNNEI. Trimming took 8 bases from V and 0 from J; bases not matched to a gene: 3. CDR3 length equals 13 residues. CDR3 sequence (DNA): TGTGCCAGCCAGGGACAGACTAACTATGGCTACACCTTC. Protein sequence: CASQGQTNYGYTF.

V is TRBV5-1 and J is TRBJ2-2; 14 nucleotides line up with TRBD2. This CDR3 is 17 amino acids long. CDR1 is SGHRS, CDR2 YFSETQ, per germline. V trimming: 0 bases; J trimming: 8 bases; junction bases outside the gene matches: 6. CDR3 amino acids: CASSLGTSGRSAGELFF. CDR3 nucleotides: TGCGCCAGCAGCTTGGGGACTAGCGGGAGGTCCGCGGGGGAGCTGTTTTTT.

The chain employs TRBV4-2 and TRBJ2-3; D is perhaps TRBD2 (6 bases). The germline CDR1 and CDR2 sequences are LGHNA and YNFKEQ. This CDR3 has 15 residues. Trimming stripped 2 bases from V and 1 base from J, with 10 bases between. CDR3 in DNA: TGTGCCAGCAGCCAACCCGGGGGAGGCACAGATACGCAGTATTTT. Its protein is CASSQPGGGTDTQYF.